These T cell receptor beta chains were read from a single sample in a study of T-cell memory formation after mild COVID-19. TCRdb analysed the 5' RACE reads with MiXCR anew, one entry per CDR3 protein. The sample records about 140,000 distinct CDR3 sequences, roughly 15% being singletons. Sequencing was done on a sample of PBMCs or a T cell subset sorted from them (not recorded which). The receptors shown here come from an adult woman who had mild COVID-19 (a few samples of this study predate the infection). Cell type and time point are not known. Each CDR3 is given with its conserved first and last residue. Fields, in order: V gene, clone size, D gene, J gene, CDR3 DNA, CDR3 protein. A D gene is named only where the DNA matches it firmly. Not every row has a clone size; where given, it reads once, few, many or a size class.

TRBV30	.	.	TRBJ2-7	TGTGCCTGGAGTGTAGGTGTTCCCTACGAGCAGTACTTC	CAWSVGVPYEQYF
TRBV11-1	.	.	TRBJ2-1	TGTGCCAGCAGCTTAGCCGGGAATGGTTACAATGAGCAGTTCTTC	CASSLAGNGYNEQFF
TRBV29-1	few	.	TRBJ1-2	TGCAGCGTCGAAAGTCAGGGGTTGGTGAGAGGCTACACCTTC	CSVESQGLVRGYTF
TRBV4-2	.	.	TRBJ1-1	TGTGCCAGCAGTCGACCCGGGCAGGCATTGATGAACACTGAAGCTTTCTTT	CASSRPGQALMNTEAFF
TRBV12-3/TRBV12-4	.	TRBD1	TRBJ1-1	TGTGCCAGCAGCGGGATTGACAGGGCGAACACTGAAGCTTTCTTT	CASSGIDRANTEAFF
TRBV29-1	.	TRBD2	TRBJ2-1	TGCAGCGTTGTGGGCCTAGCGGGGGGATACAATGAGCAGTTCTTC	CSVVGLAGGYNEQFF
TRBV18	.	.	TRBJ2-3	TGTGCCAGCTCACCGACAGTTGCAGATACGCAGTATTTT	CASSPTVADTQYF
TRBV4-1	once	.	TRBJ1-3	TGCGCCAGCAGCCAGGGGGGGCTCTCTGGAAACACCATATATTTT	CASSQGGLSGNTIYF
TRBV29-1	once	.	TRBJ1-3	TGCAGCGTTCGACTCTCTGGAAACACCATATATTTT	CSVRLSGNTIYF
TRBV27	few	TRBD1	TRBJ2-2	TGTGCCAGCAAGGGGGCAGTGAACACCGGGGAGCTGTTTTTT	CASKGAVNTGELFF
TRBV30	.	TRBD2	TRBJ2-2	TGTGCCTGGAGCGAAGTGAATAGCGGGAGTAGGGCCGGGGAGCTGTTTTTT	CAWSEVNSGSRAGELFF
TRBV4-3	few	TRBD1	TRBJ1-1	TGCGCCAGCAGCCAGGTAAACAGGGGGCACACTGAAGCTTTCTTT	CASSQVNRGHTEAFF
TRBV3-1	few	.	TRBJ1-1	TGTGCCAGCTCCTGGGGGGCTGAAGCTTTCTTT	CASSWGAEAFF
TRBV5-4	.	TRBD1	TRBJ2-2	TGTGCCAGCAGCTCGCCGGGGACAGGGGGCACCGGGGAGCTGTTTTTT	CASSSPGTGGTGELFF
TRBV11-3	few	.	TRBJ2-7	TGTGCCAGCAGCCGTCCCCGCGGGTCTTCACCAAGCTACGAGCAGTACTTC	CASSRPRGSSPSYEQYF
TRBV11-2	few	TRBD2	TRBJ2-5	TGTGCCAGCAGCTTAGGGGGGGGTGGTCAAGAGACCCAGTACTTC	CASSLGGGGQETQYF
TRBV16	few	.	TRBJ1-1	TGTGCCAGCAGCTCTGCCTGGAACACTGAAGCTTTCTTT	CASSSAWNTEAFF
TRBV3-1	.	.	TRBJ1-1	TGTGCCAGCAGCCAAGTTGTGCAGGGTGGTGTTCTGAACACTGAAGCTTTCTTT	CASSQVVQGGVLNTEAFF
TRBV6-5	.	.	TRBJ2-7	TGTGCCAGCAGTAAGAAACAGGATTCCAACTACGAGCAGTACTTC	CASSKKQDSNYEQYF
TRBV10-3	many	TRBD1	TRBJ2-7	TGTGCCATCAGTGAGTGGCAGGGGGCTATCTACGAGCAGTACTTC	CAISEWQGAIYEQYF
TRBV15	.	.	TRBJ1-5	TGTGCCACCAGCAAGAATAGCAATCAGCCCCAGCATTTT	CATSKNSNQPQHF
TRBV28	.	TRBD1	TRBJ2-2	TGTGCCAGCAGGGACAGGGGGCGGACCGGGGAGCTGTTTTTT	CASRDRGRTGELFF
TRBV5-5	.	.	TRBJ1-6	TGTGCCAGCAGCTTGACGGGGATGCCACCCCTCCACTTT	CASSLTGMPPLHF
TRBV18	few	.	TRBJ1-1	TGTGCCAGCTCACCGCAGACACTTTTGAACACTGAAGCTTTCTTT	CASSPQTLLNTEAFF
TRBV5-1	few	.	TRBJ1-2	TGCGCCAGCAGCTTTGGAGAAGATGGCTACACCTTC	CASSFGEDGYTF
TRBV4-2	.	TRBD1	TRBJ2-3	TGTGCCAGCAGCCTGGGGGGACAGGGCACAGATACGCAGTATTTT	CASSLGGQGTDTQYF
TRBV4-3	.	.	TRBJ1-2	TGCGCCAGCAGCCAAGATGCAGGCTTCGAAGGCTACACCTTC	CASSQDAGFEGYTF
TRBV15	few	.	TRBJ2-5	TGTGCCACCAGCAGAGATCGATCAGGGGAAGAGACCCAGTACTTC	CATSRDRSGEETQYF
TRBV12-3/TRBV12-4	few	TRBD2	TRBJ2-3	TGTGCCAGCAGTTCCCAGGCGGGAGTAGGTTTAGATACGCAGTATTTT	CASSSQAGVGLDTQYF
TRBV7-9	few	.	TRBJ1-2	TGTGCCAGCAGCCCGGGAGCACCTAACTATGGCTACACCTTC	CASSPGAPNYGYTF
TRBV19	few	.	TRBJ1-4	TGTGCCAGTAGTATTCAGGCTTCTAATGAAAAACTGTTTTTT	CASSIQASNEKLFF
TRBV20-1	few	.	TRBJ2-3	TGCAGTGCTAGAGGAATATCAGATACGCAGTATTTT	CSARGISDTQYF
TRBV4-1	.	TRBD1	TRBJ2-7	TGCGCCAGCAGCCATCCGGGACAGGGGGCGGTTGAGCAGTACTTC	CASSHPGQGAVEQYF
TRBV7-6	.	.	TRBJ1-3	TGTGCCAGCAGCCCGACGCCCAGCTCTGGAAACACCATATATTTT	CASSPTPSSGNTIYF
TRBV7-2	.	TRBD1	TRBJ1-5	TGTGCCAGCAGCTTAAAAGGGGGCGGACAGCCCCAGCATTTT	CASSLKGGGQPQHF
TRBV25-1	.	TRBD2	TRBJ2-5	TGTGCCAGCAGTGAATTTCGGGGGGGCTTCAAAGAGACCCAGTACTTC	CASSEFRGGFKETQYF
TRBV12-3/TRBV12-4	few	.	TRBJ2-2	TGTGCCAGCAGCTTCGCAGGAGGGTTCACCGGGGAGCTGTTTTTT	CASSFAGGFTGELFF
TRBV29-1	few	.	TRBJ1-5	TGCAGCGCCTCCGCGGATAGCAATCAGCCCCAGCATTTT	CSASADSNQPQHF
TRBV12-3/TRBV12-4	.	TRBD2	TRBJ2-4	TGTGCCAGCAGTTTAGGACTAGCGGGCCCTGGGGACATTCAGTACTTC	CASSLGLAGPGDIQYF
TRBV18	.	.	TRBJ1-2	TGTGCCAGCTCACCTACGGCAGGTCACGGCTACACCTTC	CASSPTAGHGYTF
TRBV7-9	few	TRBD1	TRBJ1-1	TGTGCCAGCAGATATTCAGGGGGGGTCACTGAAGCTTTCTTT	CASRYSGGVTEAFF
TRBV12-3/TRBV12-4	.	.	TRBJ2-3	TGTGCCAGCAGTTTGTGGGCTAGCGAGCATACGCAGTATTTT	CASSLWASEHTQYF
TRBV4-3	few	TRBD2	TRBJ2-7	TGCGCCAGCAGCGGGACTAGCGGGAGGGCCGGAGAGCAGTACTTC	CASSGTSGRAGEQYF
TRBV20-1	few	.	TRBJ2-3	TGCAGTGCTAGGGGGCGGCTAGCAGGCACAGATACGCAGTATTTT	CSARGRLAGTDTQYF